Following are 16 T cell receptor beta chains from one sample sequenced in a study of CXCR3-negative and CXCR3-positive naive CD8 T cells. Study-level results: CXCR3-negative naive cells had less hydrophobic TRB CDR3s than did CXCR3-positive naive cells.

cDNA libraries for TRB were generated by 5' RACE incorporating UMI labels. TCRdb reprocessed the 5' RACE reads and keeps a single row for each CDR3 protein, giving no DNA. In total, the table holds just under 90,000 distinct CDR3 sequences. These receptors have no known antigen. Sequencing was done on a sample of naive CXCR3+ CD8+ T cells from blood. Subset specified: CD45RO-CCR7+CD27+CD95- naive CD8+ T cells expressing CXCR3 (TNR3+). These receptors all come from a human donor in good health. Some clones in this sample may be carry-over from other donors' samples.

The chain combines TRBV7-9 with TRBJ2-1; TCRdb outputs TRBD2, but without DNA this stays unchecked. Per the germline V gene, CDR1 is SEHNR and CDR2 is FQNEAQ (reference sequence). The CDR3 length is 15 residues. The CDR3 reads CASSLASGEYNEQFF. The full variable domain, its missing parts supplied by reference TRBV7-9 and TRBJ2-1, is DTGVSQNPRHKITKRGQNVTFRCDPISEHNRLYWYRQTLGQGPEFLTYFQNEAQLEKSRLLSDRFSAERPKGSFSTLEIQRTEQGDSAMYLCASSLASGEYNEQFFGPGTRLTVL.

The chain's CDR3 is CASSVDRGGDGYTF. V usage is TRBV5-1 and J usage is TRBJ1-2; TCRdb outputs TRBD1, but without DNA this stays unchecked. The CDR3 has 14 amino acids. CDR1 and CDR2 (germline): SGHRS, YFSETQ.

The V gene is TRBV27, the J gene TRBJ1-5; absent DNA, TCRdb's TRBD1 call cannot be checked. Germline CDR1 reads MNHEY; CDR2 reads SMNVEV (reference sequence). The CDR3 is 16 residues long. This CDR3 reads CAIPSPRGASNQPQHF.

The chain uses TRBV28 and TRBJ2-2. The CDR3 sequence is 13 residues long. The germline V gene encodes CDR1 MDHEN and CDR2 SYDVKM. CDR3 region: CASSLFKGGELFF.

This sequence joins TRBV11-2 and TRBJ1-5. The V gene's germline CDR1 is SGHAT and CDR2 FQNNGV. The CDR3 totals 15 residues. The CDR3: CASSLDSFGNQPQHF.

This sequence joins TRBV28 and TRBJ2-1; TCRdb indicates TRBD1, and absent DNA this call remains unverified. This CDR3 comprises 14 residues. Germline lookup yields CDR1 MDHEN and CDR2 SYDVKM. This chain's CDR3 is CASSSERDGDEQFF.

The chain links TRBV9 to TRBJ2-1; TCRdb gives TRBD1 as the D gene, but with no DNA this cannot be confirmed. CDR1 and CDR2 from the germline V gene are SGDLS and YYNGEE. This CDR3 region has 14 residues. CDR3 loop: CASSVVRGRGEQFF.

The chain joins TRBV29-1 to TRBJ1-2. The germline V gene has CDR1 SQVTM and CDR2 ANQGSEA. CDR3 length equals 13 residues. CDR3 in amino acids: CSVIGRANYGYTF.

The chain is built from TRBV15 and TRBJ2-3. From germline, CDR1 is LNHNV and CDR2 YYDKDF (reference sequence). The length of the CDR3 is 13 residues. CDR3: CATSGSHTDTQYF. The entire variable domain, with the rest obtained from reference TRBV15 and TRBJ2-3, is as follows: DAMVIQNPRYQVTQFGKPVTLSCSQTLNHNVMYWYQQKSSQAPKLLFHYYDKDFNNEADTPDNFQSRRPNTSFCFLDIRSPGLGDTAMYLCATSGSHTDTQYFGPGTRLTVL.

The chain employs TRBV6-6 and TRBJ1-1; TCRdb's assignment of TRBD1 cannot be checked, as there is no DNA. The CDR3 is made up of 13 amino acids. Germline V lookup: CDR1 MNHNY, CDR2 SVGAGI (reference sequence). The CDR3 loop is CASSYLIQGEAFF.

The gene calls are TRBV5-1 and TRBJ2-3; TCRdb returns TRBD2, unconfirmable since there is no DNA. CDR1 is SGHRS and CDR2 is YFSETQ in the germline V gene. The CDR3 is made up of 16 amino acids. CDR3 loop: CASSFFSGSSTDTQYF. The complete variable domain, with remaining parts taken from reference TRBV5-1 and TRBJ2-3, reads KAGVTQTPRYLIKTRGQQVTLSCSPISGHRSVSWYQQTPGQGLQFLFEYFSETQRNKGNFPGRFSGRQFSNSRSEMNVSTLELGDSALYLCASSFFSGSSTDTQYFGPGTRLTVL.

The rearrangement joins TRBV28 to TRBJ2-7; absent DNA, TCRdb's TRBD1 call cannot be checked. Germline lookup yields CDR1 MDHEN and CDR2 SYDVKM. The CDR3 consists of 15 residues. The CDR3 protein is CASSGDRGPTYEQYF.

This sequence joins TRBV3-1 and TRBJ2-3; TCRdb reports TRBD2, a call that lacks DNA to check it against. This CDR3 is built from 16 residues. CDR1 is LGHDT and CDR2 is YNNKEL in the germline V gene (reference sequence). CDR3 residues: CASSPLGLADTDTQYF.

The V and J genes are TRBV2 and TRBJ2-3; the D gene TCRdb calls, TRBD2, cannot be checked with no DNA. The CDR3 has 15 amino acids. Germline V lookup: CDR1 SNHLY, CDR2 FYNNEI. The CDR3 protein is CASRPTGLSADTQYF.

The chain employs TRBV15 and TRBJ1-5; the D call of TRBD1 rests on TCRdb alone, since no DNA is present to check it. This CDR3 spans 20 amino acids. Germline CDR1 reads LNHNV; CDR2 reads YYDKDF (reference sequence). The CDR3 loop is CATSGPDGLTGSPSNQPQHF.

The V and J genes are TRBV12-3 or TRBV12-4 and TRBJ1-5; the TCRdb D gene call, TRBD1, has no DNA to confirm it. The CDR3 covers 14 residues. The chain's CDR3 is CASSVPGYNQPQHF.